The 30 T cell receptor beta chains below come from one sample, sequenced in a study of OX40 agonist ivuxolimab in advanced cancers. Clones were sequenced by immunoSEQ multiplex PCR, and TCRdb holds only the in-frame ones, with some missing. Of fewer than 100,000 clones listed, 85% to 90% are singletons. The sample was CD4+ or CD8+ T cells sorted from blood, taken in a trial of the OX40 agonist ivuxolimab. The receptors derive from an adult with an advanced solid tumor such as melanoma, head and neck, liver or kidney cancer.

The chain couples TRBV14 to TRBJ1-1; TRBD1 aligns across 8 bases. Trimming cost V 0 bases and J 0 bases; bases outside gene matches: 6. CDR1 SGHDN and CDR2 FVKESK come from the germline V gene. CDR3 length: 17 amino acids. The chain's CDR3 is CASSQETGGYMNTEAFF. The CDR3 DNA is TGTGCCAGCAGCCAAGAAACAGGGGGGTACATGAACACTGAAGCTTTCTTT.

The V gene is TRBV6-1, the J gene TRBJ1-1; unclear D gene. The germline gives CDR1 MNHNS, CDR2 SASEGT. The CDR3 is made up of 15 amino acids. V was clipped by 8 bases and J by 0 bases, with 16 bases between them. CDR3 in amino acids: CASGPRAVMNTEAFF. In DNA, the CDR3 is TGTGCCAGCGGGCCTCGAGCAGTAATGAACACTGAAGCTTTCTTT.

V gene TRBV4-1 combines with J gene TRBJ1-5; 9 bases agree with TRBD1. Germline CDR1 is MGHRA and CDR2 is YSYEKL. This CDR3 has 15 amino acids. V gave up 4 bases and J gave up 7 bases; unmatched junction bases: 8. CDR3 loop: CASSLEDRGIQPQHF. The CDR3 region has the DNA TGCGCCAGCAGCCTGGAGGACAGGGGAATACAGCCCCAGCATTTT.

The chain links TRBV4-1 to TRBJ2-5, with D maybe TRBD2 (5 bases). The CDR3 is 15 amino acids. V was cut by 4 bases and J by 5 bases, with 17 bases left in between. From germline, CDR1 is MGHRA and CDR2 YSYEKL. CDR3 sequence (DNA): TGCGCCAGCAGCCCCCCGGGGTCGGGCGGGGAGACCCAGTACTTC. It is translated as CASSPPGSGGETQYF.

This rearrangement joins TRBV2 to TRBJ1-1; D ambiguous. Germline V lookup: CDR1 SNHLY, CDR2 FYNNEI. V shed 6 bases and J shed 11 bases, with 16 bases lying between them. CDR3 length: 12 amino acids. CDR3 bases: TGTGCCAGCAGCTACGTCCACGGCTGGGCTTTCTTT. This sequence encodes CASSYVHGWAFF.

This chain connects TRBV15 to TRBJ2-5; 10 nucleotides line up with TRBD2. With V trimmed by 4 bases and J by 5 bases, 10 bases remained unmatched. From germline, CDR1 is LNHNV and CDR2 YYDKDF (reference sequence). The CDR3 length is 16 residues. CDR3 bases: TGTGCCACCAGCATCGGGACTAGCGTGGAGTGGGAGACCCAGTACTTC. Its translation: CATSIGTSVEWETQYF.

This chain uses TRBV6-1 with TRBJ1-5; TRBD1 agrees at 7 bases. The CDR3 extends over 14 amino acids. Germline V CDR1 and CDR2: MNHNS, SASEGT. The J segment lost 4 bases and the V segment lost 9 bases, leaving 9 bases of the junction unmatched. CDR3 DNA sequence: TGTGCCAGTAATGACAGGGCCGAGAATCAGCCCCAGCATTTT. Protein sequence: CASNDRAENQPQHF.

The V gene is TRBV14, the J gene TRBJ2-7, with D maybe TRBD2 (5 bases). The germline CDR1 and CDR2 sequences are SGHDN and FVKESK. The ends were cut back, 1 base at V and 5 bases at J, with 15 bases in the middle. CDR3 length: 15 amino acids. CDR3 sequence (DNA): TGTGCCAGCAGCCAAGGTCCTACGGGATTCGACGAGCAGTACTTC. Translation gives CASSQGPTGFDEQYF.

The gene calls are TRBV7-3 and TRBJ2-5, with unresolved D. The CDR3 consists of 13 residues. With 2 bases removed from V and 4 bases from J, the gap between germline ends came to 8 bases. Germline V gene data show CDR1 as SGHTA and CDR2 as FQGTGA. The CDR3 coding sequence is TGTGCCAGCAGCTTAGGGCGGACAGAGACCCAGTACTTC. Translation: CASSLGRTETQYF.

Comment on this clone: Mismatch with germline at one junction end may stem from a read error. The CDR3 spells CASSYSRQNPEAFF. The CDR3 bases are TGTGCCAGCAGTTACTCGAGGCAGAACCCTGAAGCTTTCTTT. The chain couples TRBV6-5 to TRBJ1-1, with D hard to call. In germline, CDR1 is MNHEY, CDR2 SVGAGI. This CDR3 region has 14 residues.

The chain joins TRBV20-1 to TRBJ2-5; weak D call: TRBD2 (6 bases). There are 11 residues in the CDR3. CDR1 DFQATT and CDR2 SNEGSKA come from the germline V gene (reference sequence). Between the trimmed V and J ends, which lost 8 bases and 0 bases, there was a span of 7 bases. CDR3 sequence (DNA): TGCAGTCGACTAGACCAAGAGACCCAGTACTTC. Encoded protein: CSRLDQETQYF.

The chain recombines TRBV7-2 with TRBJ2-2; no firm D call. This CDR3 has 16 residues. V lost 2 bases and J 1 base, leaving 11 bases between the germline ends. Germline V lookup: CDR1 SGHTA, CDR2 FQGNSA. The CDR3 spells CASSLHGRLNTGELFF. CDR3 nucleotides: TGTGCCAGCAGCTTACATGGGCGGTTGAACACCGGGGAGCTGTTTTTT. The entire variable domain, with the rest obtained from reference TRBV7-2 and TRBJ2-2, is as follows: GAGVSQSPSNKVTEKGKDVELRCDPISGHTALYWYRQSLGQGLEFLIYFQGNSAPDKSGLPSDRFSAERTGGSVSTLTIQRTQQEDSAVYLCASSLHGRLNTGELFFGEGSRLTVL.

This clone was seen a handful of times. The chain combines TRBV28 with TRBJ2-1; 7 nucleotides agree with TRBD2. The CDR3 extends over 13 amino acids. Per the germline V gene, CDR1 is MDHEN and CDR2 is SYDVKM. V lost 3 bases to trimming and J lost 8 bases; unmatched junction nucleotides: 4. CDR3 region: CASSFTGRDEQFF. The CDR3, as DNA: TGTGCCAGCAGTTTTACTGGGAGGGATGAGCAGTTCTTC.

The chain is built from TRBV4-1 and TRBJ2-7; 9 bases map to TRBD1. From germline, CDR1 is MGHRA and CDR2 YSYEKL. The CDR3 spans 17 residues. V lost 0 bases to trimming and J lost 5 bases; unmatched junction nucleotides: 11. The CDR3 is CASSQDPVGTGIHEQYF. Written as DNA, the CDR3 is TGCGCCAGCAGCCAAGATCCCGTGGGGACAGGGATTCACGAGCAGTACTTC.

The chain uses TRBV6-1 and TRBJ2-7; 7 bases are shared with TRBD1. Germline V CDR1 and CDR2: MNHNS, SASEGT. V lost 4 bases and J lost 0; bases outside the gene matches: 3. The CDR3 has 14 residues. CDR3 nucleotide sequence: TGTGCCAGCAGTGTAGGGACAGACTCCTACGAGCAGTACTTC. Its protein product is CASSVGTDSYEQYF.

The chain joins TRBV7-6 to TRBJ2-1; D gene unclear. Per the germline V gene, CDR1 is SGHVS and CDR2 is FNYEAQ. The CDR3 length is 13 residues. With 7 bases removed from V and 6 bases from J, the gap between germline ends came to 13 bases. CDR3 nucleotide sequence: TGTGCCAGCACCCAACCCGGGCTCAATGAGCAGTTCTTC. It is translated as CASTQPGLNEQFF.

This clone turned up a few times. V gene TRBV6-6 combines with J gene TRBJ1-2; D unclear. The ends were cut back, 5 bases at V and 7 bases at J, with 14 bases in the middle. The germline CDR1 and CDR2 sequences are MNHNY and SVGAGI (reference sequence). This CDR3 is 13 amino acids long. The CDR3 loop reads CASSNTNQRGYTF. For the CDR3, the DNA is TGTGCCAGCAGTAACACGAATCAGCGTGGCTACACCTTC.

V gene TRBV28 combines with J gene TRBJ1-2, with D hard to call. CDR3 size: 12 residues. The ends were cut back, 6 bases at V and 5 bases at J, with 10 bases in the middle. Germline V gives CDR1 MDHEN, CDR2 SYDVKM. This CDR3 is CASRGYGYGYTF. CDR3 in DNA: TGTGCCAGCAGGGGGTACGGGTATGGCTACACCTTC.

The chain combines TRBV27 with TRBJ1-1, with D uncertain. Trimming stripped 0 bases from V and 0 bases from J, with 5 bases between. The length of the CDR3 is 14 residues. CDR1 and CDR2 from the germline V gene are MNHEY and SMNVEV (reference sequence). Here the CDR3 DNA reads TGTGCCAGCAGTTTATCCGACTTGAACACTGAAGCTTTCTTT. Protein: CASSLSDLNTEAFF.

CDR3 nucleotide sequence: TGTGCCAGCAGTTCCACAGATCAGCCCCAGCATTTT. It translates to CASSSTDQPQHF. The gene calls are TRBV27 and TRBJ1-5; D not resolved. The CDR3 is made up of 12 amino acids. V gave up 4 bases and J gave up 5 bases, with 6 bases separating them. CDR1 and CDR2 from the germline V gene are MNHEY and SMNVEV (reference sequence).

The J gene is TRBJ2-3, the V gene TRBV5-1, with 10 bases aligning to TRBD2. There are 17 residues in the CDR3. Trimming cost V 4 bases and J 1 base; bases outside gene matches: 9. The germline V gene encodes CDR1 SGHRS and CDR2 YFSETQ. The CDR3 loop reads CASSGLAGTSGTDTQYF. As DNA, the CDR3 is TGCGCCAGCAGCGGACTGGCCGGGACTAGCGGCACAGATACGCAGTATTTT.

The rearrangement joins TRBV18 to TRBJ2-1, with 9 positions matching TRBD2. Germline-derived CDR1 and CDR2 are KGHSH and LQKENI. The J segment lost 4 bases and the V segment lost 0 bases, leaving 4 bases of the junction unmatched. The CDR3 sequence is 16 residues long. The CDR3, as DNA: TGTGCCAGCTCACCACCGGGCGGGGGGGGATACAATGAGCAGTTCTTC. This translates into CASSPPGGGGYNEQFF.

The chain combines TRBV10-3 with TRBJ2-3, with a tentative D call TRBD2 (6 bases). V was cut by 10 bases and J by 6 bases, with 14 bases left in between. Germline loops: CDR1 ENHRY, CDR2 SYGVKD. The CDR3 totals 12 residues. The CDR3 spells CATASAGDTQYF. In DNA form, the CDR3 reads TGTGCCACAGCATCAGCGGGCGATACGCAGTATTTT.

The chain carries TRBV28 and TRBJ2-5, with 9 bases lining up with TRBD2. The CDR3 has 16 amino acids. With V trimmed by 3 bases and J by 4 bases, 9 bases remained unmatched. Germline CDR1 MDHEN, CDR2 SYDVKM. The CDR3 here is CASSFRAGGIRETQYF. In DNA, the CDR3 is TGTGCCAGCAGTTTTCGGGCGGGAGGGATAAGAGAGACCCAGTACTTC.

J is TRBJ1-5 and V is TRBV5-6; D is undetermined. The CDR3 runs to 13 residues. V was shortened by 1 base and J by 0 bases, with 2 bases between the two germline ends. Germline CDR1 SGHDT, CDR2 YYEEEE. CDR3 nucleotide sequence: TGTGCCAGCAGCTTGAGTAGCAATCAGCCCCAGCATTTT. Amino acid sequence: CASSLSSNQPQHF.

This clone was counted once. The rearrangement uses TRBV19 and TRBJ2-6; D not certain. The CDR3 sequence is 18 residues long. Germline V gene data show CDR1 as LNHDA and CDR2 as SQIVND (reference sequence). Trimming left V 3 bases short and J 0 bases short, with 15 bases between. CDR3 region: CASSIGFWGNSGANVLTF. CDR3 nucleotides: TGTGCCAGTAGTATCGGTTTTTGGGGAAACTCTGGGGCCAACGTCCTGACTTTC.

The chain has TRBV5-1 and TRBJ1-4; 9 nucleotides match TRBD1. This CDR3 contains 18 residues. J was trimmed by 7 bases and V by 3 bases; bases with no gene match: 16. CDR1 SGHRS and CDR2 YFSETQ come from the germline V gene. CDR3 nucleotides: TGCGCCAGCAGCTCCCTCCGGGGACAGGGTGAGGGAAGTGAAAAACTGTTTTTT. Protein sequence: CASSSLRGQGEGSEKLFF.

Here the CDR3 reads CASRPRDRDTGELFF. The DNA of the CDR3 is TGTGCCAGCAGGCCCCGAGACAGGGACACCGGGGAGCTGTTTTTT. The chain has TRBV27 and TRBJ2-2, with TRBD1 identical over 7 bases. Germline loops: CDR1 MNHEY, CDR2 SMNVEV (reference sequence). The V and J ends lost 6 bases and 3 bases, in that order; junction bases with no gene match: 7. The CDR3 length is 15 residues.

The V call is TRBV27, the J call TRBJ1-2; TRBD1 matches at 9 bases. Germline trimming cut 6 bases from V and 10 bases from J; bases unmatched to any gene: 9. The CDR3 sequence is 13 residues long. CDR1 is MNHEY, CDR2 SMNVEV, per germline (reference sequence). CDR3 nucleotide sequence: TGTGCCAGCAGCCTCGCGGGACAGGGATACTACACCTTC. It encodes CASSLAGQGYYTF.

This clone appeared a few times. V is TRBV7-8 and J is TRBJ2-7, with TRBD2 matching over 9 bases. After removal of 1 base from V and 3 bases from J, the junction contained 1 base not matched to a gene. Germline V gives CDR1 SGHVS, CDR2 FQNEAQ. This CDR3 comprises 14 residues. Written as DNA, the CDR3 is TGTGCCAGCAGCTTAGAAGCGGGAGGCTACGAGCAGTACTTC. Its translation is CASSLEAGGYEQYF.